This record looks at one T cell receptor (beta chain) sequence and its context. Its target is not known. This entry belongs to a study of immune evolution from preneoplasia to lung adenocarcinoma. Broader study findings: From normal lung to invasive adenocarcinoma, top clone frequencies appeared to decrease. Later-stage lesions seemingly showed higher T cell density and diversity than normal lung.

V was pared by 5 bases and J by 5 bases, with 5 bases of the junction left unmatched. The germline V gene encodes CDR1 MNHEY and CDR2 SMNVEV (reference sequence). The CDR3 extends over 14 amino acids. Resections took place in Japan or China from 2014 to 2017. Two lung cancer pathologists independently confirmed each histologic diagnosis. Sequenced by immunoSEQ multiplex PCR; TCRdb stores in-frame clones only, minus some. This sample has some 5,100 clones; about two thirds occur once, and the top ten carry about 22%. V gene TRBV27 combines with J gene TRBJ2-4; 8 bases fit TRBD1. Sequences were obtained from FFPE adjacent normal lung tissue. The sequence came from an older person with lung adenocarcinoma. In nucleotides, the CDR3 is TGTGCCAGCAGTAGGACAGGGACCCAAAACATTCAGTACTTC. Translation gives CASSRTGTQNIQYF.